Presented here are 12 T cell receptor beta chains from one specimen sequenced in a study of shared clonotypes between healthy human individuals. Produced via immunoSEQ multiplex PCR; TCRdb's table is partial and in-frame only. The sample holds more than 2,000,000 clones, just over 90% seen once. Sample: naive CD4+ T cells from PBMCs. Subset specified: CD45RA+ positively selected. These receptors were taken from a man between 18 and 35 years old in good health. Some clones in this sample may be carry-over from other donors' samples.

The chain carries TRBV28 and TRBJ1-3; 9 bases line up with TRBD1. Germline V CDR1 and CDR2: MDHEN, SYDVKM. The length of the CDR3 is 18 residues. Unmatched junction bases numbered 16, after V lost 4 bases and J lost 6 bases. CDR3: CASSSPFRTGDPLNTIYF. The CDR3 nucleotides are TGTGCCAGCAGTTCCCCCTTCAGGACAGGGGACCCTTTAAACACCATATATTTT.

The chain has TRBV30 and TRBJ1-4; 9 bases fit TRBD1. The CDR3 totals 16 residues. Germline CDR1 GTSNPN, CDR2 SVGIG (reference sequence). J was trimmed by 5 bases and V by 0 bases; bases with no gene match: 7. The CDR3 loop reads CAWSVGTGLLNEKLFF. The CDR3 bases are TGTGCCTGGAGTGTCGGGACAGGGCTTTTGAATGAAAAACTGTTTTTT.

The J gene is TRBJ2-1, the V gene TRBV27; 7 nucleotides agree with TRBD2. The CDR3 sequence is 15 residues long. The V gene end was trimmed by 6 bases and the J gene end by 2 bases; junction bases not matched to a gene: 7. Per germline, CDR1 MNHEY and CDR2 SMNVEV (reference sequence). CDR3 coding DNA: TGTGCCAGCAGGCCCCGGGAGGCTCCCTACAATGAGCAGTTCTTC. Its translation: CASRPREAPYNEQFF.

The chain carries TRBV18 and TRBJ1-1; 11 nucleotides line up with TRBD1. Per the germline V gene, CDR1 is KGHSH and CDR2 is LQKENI. With V trimmed by 11 bases and J by 0 bases, 2 bases remained unmatched. The CDR3 has 13 residues. CDR3 bases: TGTGCCGGACAGGGGGCAATGAACACTGAAGCTTTCTTT. This gives the protein CAGQGAMNTEAFF.

The rearrangement uses TRBV6-6 and TRBJ2-3; D is ambiguous. Germline values: CDR1 MNHNY, CDR2 SVGAGI (reference sequence). The CDR3 is 14 amino acids. The V gene lost 5 bases and the J gene lost 0 bases, with 9 bases spanning the gap. The CDR3 nucleotides read TGTGCCAGCAGTCAAGCGTCTAGCACAGATACGCAGTATTTT. It yields the protein CASSQASSTDTQYF.

The chain employs TRBV4-1 and TRBJ1-4, with 8 bases matching TRBD1. Germline V gene sequence: CDR1 MGHRA, CDR2 YSYEKL. This CDR3 has 16 amino acids. After removal of 3 bases from V and 8 bases from J, the junction contained 11 bases not matched to a gene. CDR3 residues: CASSQRTGGVGEKLFF. In nucleotides, the CDR3 is TGCGCCAGCAGCCAGAGAACAGGGGGGGTAGGGGAAAAACTGTTTTTT.

J is TRBJ2-3 and V is TRBV29-1; a possible D gene is TRBD2 (6 bases). Trimming left V 4 bases short and J 2 bases short, with 10 bases between. CDR3 size: 13 residues. In germline, CDR1 is SQVTM, CDR2 ANQGSEA. CDR3 in amino acids: CSVVAAATDTQYF. Here the CDR3 DNA reads TGCAGCGTTGTAGCGGCGGCCACAGATACGCAGTATTTT.

The chain joins TRBV7-3 to TRBJ2-1; 7 nucleotides align to TRBD2. V shed 4 bases, J shed 0 bases, and the junction held 9 bases outside the gene matches. Germline CDR1 SGHTA, CDR2 FQGTGA. The CDR3 has 17 residues. The CDR3 nucleotides read TGTGCCAGCAGCTACCTGTTGGGGAGGGCCTCCTACAATGAGCAGTTCTTC. Protein product: CASSYLLGRASYNEQFF.

The J gene is TRBJ2-2, the V gene TRBV4-1, with 12 bases aligning to TRBD2. The germline V gene has CDR1 MGHRA and CDR2 YSYEKL. The J segment lost 7 bases and the V segment lost 4 bases, leaving 10 bases of the junction unmatched. The CDR3 extends over 17 amino acids. The CDR3 loop reads CASSRTTSGSYGGELFF. As DNA, the CDR3 is TGCGCCAGCAGCCGAACGACTAGCGGGAGTTATGGCGGGGAGCTGTTTTTT.

On this clone: In the same sample, other DNA sequences code for this CDR3. The chain employs TRBV7-9 and TRBJ1-4; 11 bases agree with TRBD1. Germline trimming cut 5 bases from V and 6 bases from J; bases unmatched to any gene: 5. The CDR3 is 15 amino acids. Germline V CDR1 and CDR2: SEHNR, FQNEAQ (reference sequence). The CDR3 region is CASSPGQGADEKLFF. The CDR3 bases are TGTGCCAGCAGCCCCGGACAGGGGGCAGATGAAAAACTGTTTTTT.

This chain connects TRBV27 to TRBJ2-7; the match to TRBD2 covers 9 bases. CDR1 MNHEY and CDR2 SMNVEV come from the germline V gene (reference sequence). Losses at the gene ends were 4 bases for V and 3 bases for J; bases not matched to a gene: 10. The CDR3 totals 16 residues. The CDR3 spells CASSSHSGTSSYEQYF. The CDR3 DNA follows: TGTGCCAGCAGTTCACATTCCGGGACTAGCAGCTACGAGCAGTACTTC.

This clone was seen a single time. The genes are TRBV18 and TRBJ2-3; 7 nucleotides agree with TRBD1. The CDR3 extends over 15 amino acids. Losses at the gene ends were 4 bases for V and 3 bases for J; bases not matched to a gene: 7. Per the germline V gene, CDR1 is KGHSH and CDR2 is LQKENI. The CDR3 region is CASSQSVTGTDTQYF. CDR3 DNA: TGTGCCAGCTCACAAAGCGTGACAGGGACAGATACGCAGTATTTT.